Listed here are 19 T cell receptor beta chains from one sample, sequenced in a study of T cells in Graves' hyperthyroidism and ophthalmopathy. RNA transcripts provided the source from which TCR beta CDR3 regions were amplified. HTBI primers drove first-round RT-PCR of the TCR CDR3. TCRdb re-called the multiplex PCR reads with MiXCR, one entry per CDR3 protein. The profile shows roughly 500,000 distinct CDR3 sequences, 46% of them singletons. The source material was peripheral blood or thyroid tissue (not recorded which). These receptors all come from an adult woman with Graves' disease, either hyperthyroidism or ophthalmopathy (not recorded which).

The rearrangement uses TRBV20-1 and TRBJ2-7; no definite D call. The length of the CDR3 is 13 residues. V dropped 8 bases and J dropped 7 bases, with 21 bases sitting between them. The V gene's germline CDR1 is DFQATT and CDR2 SNEGSKA (reference sequence). In DNA, the CDR3 is TGCAGTCCGCTGGTACAGTCGTTTAGGGAGCAGTACTTC. It yields the protein CSPLVQSFREQYF.

The chain's CDR3 is CSATKRTVNYGYTF. DNA of the CDR3: TGCAGTGCCACAAAGAGGACAGTTAACTATGGCTACACCTTC. The chain employs TRBV20-1 and TRBJ1-2; a possible D gene is TRBD1 (6 bases). Deletions cut 6 bases from V and 1 base from J, with 15 bases between. CDR1 and CDR2 from the germline V gene are DFQATT and SNEGSKA (reference sequence). This CDR3 has 14 amino acids.

This clonotype is classed as medium-sized. The V and J genes are TRBV19 and TRBJ1-2; D gene ambiguous. CDR1 and CDR2 (germline): LNHDA, SQIVND (reference sequence). CDR3 length equals 11 residues. Trimming shortened V by 7 bases and J by 7 bases, and 10 bases separated the two germline ends. CDR3 residues: CASIGKVGYTF. In nucleotides, the CDR3 is TGTGCCAGTATTGGAAAAGTTGGCTACACCTTC. The variable domain in full, with the rest retrieved from reference TRBV19 and TRBJ1-2, is DGGITQSPKYLFRKEGQNVTLSCEQNLNHDAMYWYRQDPGQGLRLIYYSQIVNDFQKGDIAEGYSVSREKKESFPLTVTSAQKNPTAFYLCASIGKVGYTFGSGTRLTVV.

This clonotype was recorded only once. The CDR3 DNA reads TGTGCCAGCAGTCCTCGACGACGCTATGGCTACACCTTC. It codes for CASSPRRRYGYTF. This sequence joins TRBV12-3 or TRBV12-4 and TRBJ1-2; D uncertain. V was shortened by 5 bases and J by 4 bases, with 11 bases between the two germline ends. This CDR3 spans 13 amino acids.

This clonotype was counted many times. This chain links TRBV20-1 with TRBJ1-4; D remains unclear. Germline V CDR1 and CDR2: DFQATT, SNEGSKA (reference sequence). The CDR3 is 14 amino acids. V gave up 0 bases and J gave up 0 bases, with 5 bases separating them. CDR3 loop: CSARDVTTNEKLFF. The CDR3 bases are TGCAGTGCTAGAGATGTGACAACTAATGAAAAACTGTTTTTT.

This clonotype was seen many times. The CDR3 here is CASRGMLDGSSETQYF. The CDR3 DNA sequence: TGTGCCAGTAGGGGGATGCTGGATGGGTCTTCGGAGACCCAGTACTTC. The chain recombines TRBV19 with TRBJ2-5; D remains ambiguous. The V gene's germline CDR1 is LNHDA and CDR2 SQIVND (reference sequence). CDR3 length: 16 amino acids. V was pared by 6 bases and J by 5 bases, with 22 bases between.

V usage is TRBV7-2 and J usage is TRBJ1-4; a weak D match, TRBD1 (6 bases). The CDR3 totals 14 residues. Germline V CDR1 and CDR2: SGHTA, FQGNSA. The V gene lost 5 bases and the J gene lost 6 bases, with 13 bases spanning the gap. This CDR3 reads CASSRTGGDEKLFF. The DNA of the CDR3 is TGTGCCAGCAGCCGGACCGGGGGCGATGAAAAACTGTTTTTT.

This chain links TRBV4-1 with TRBJ1-6; D gene ambiguous. V was cut by 2 bases and J by 6 bases, with 14 bases left in between. Germline-derived CDR1 and CDR2 are MGHRA and YSYEKL. CDR3 length: 16 residues. The DNA for the CDR3 is TGCGCCAGCAGCCAACCGGCGTTCGAGTTTAATTCACCCCTCCACTTT. It is translated as CASSQPAFEFNSPLHF.

The DNA for the CDR3 is TGTGCCACCAGTGAGTCGGGACAGGGAATCAATGAGCAGTTCTTC. Amino acids: CATSESGQGINEQFF. The chain has TRBV24-1 and TRBJ2-1; 9 bases align to TRBD1. Germline CDR1 is KGHDR and CDR2 is SFDVKD. Germline trimming cut 4 bases from V and 6 bases from J; bases unmatched to any gene: 6. The CDR3 is 15 amino acids.

This chain joins TRBV7-9 and TRBJ2-7, with 10 nucleotides matching TRBD1. The CDR3 sequence is 15 residues long. J was trimmed by 6 bases and V by 8 bases; bases with no gene match: 13. Germline CDR1 reads SEHNR; CDR2 reads FQNEAQ (reference sequence). The CDR3, as DNA: TGTGCCAGCTCACCCTTCCGGGACAGGGGCGGCGAGCAGTACTTC. It specifies CASSPFRDRGGEQYF.

This clonotype was seen repeatedly, ten times or more. V usage is TRBV9 and J usage is TRBJ1-5, with 7 bases that match TRBD1. The germline gives CDR1 SGDLS, CDR2 YYNGEE. The CDR3 sequence is 15 residues long. V lost 0 bases, J lost 3 bases, and 3 bases stayed unmatched. This CDR3 is CASSVGGTANQPQHF. CDR3 DNA: TGTGCCAGCAGCGTAGGAGGGACAGCCAATCAGCCCCAGCATTTT.

This clonotype came up many times. This sequence joins TRBV5-1 and TRBJ1-2, with D unclear. V was pared by 1 base and J by 4 bases, with 11 bases between. The germline V gene encodes CDR1 SGHRS and CDR2 YFSETQ. The CDR3 has 14 amino acids. CDR3 DNA: TGCGCCAGCAGCTTGCAGAACCGTCTCTATGGCTACACCTTC. This gives the protein CASSLQNRLYGYTF. Full variable domain (outside the CDR3, taken from reference TRBV5-1 and TRBJ1-2): KAGVTQTPRYLIKTRGQQVTLSCSPISGHRSVSWYQQTPGQGLQFLFEYFSETQRNKGNFPGRFSGRQFSNSRSEMNVSTLELGDSALYLCASSLQNRLYGYTFGSGTRLTVV.

This chain joins TRBV10-3 and TRBJ1-5; D gene unclear. CDR3 length: 17 amino acids. Trimming shortened V by 6 bases and J by 2 bases, and 20 bases separated the two germline ends. The germline V gene encodes CDR1 ENHRY and CDR2 SYGVKD. The CDR3 nucleotides read TGTGCCATCAGACTCCCCTTCCCGGGTAATGGCAATCAGCCCCAGCATTTT. This codes for CAIRLPFPGNGNQPQHF.

Only a few counts were recorded for this clonotype. This rearrangement joins TRBV29-1 to TRBJ1-2, with D unclear. This CDR3 has 12 amino acids. Germline V gene data show CDR1 as SQVTM and CDR2 as ANQGSEA. V lost 1 base and J 5 bases, leaving 8 bases between the germline ends. In DNA, the CDR3 is TGCAGCGTTGAAGGGGGTGTATATGGCTACACCTTC. It encodes CSVEGGVYGYTF.

The chain combines TRBV25-1 with TRBJ1-1; D gene unclear. Trimming removed 5 bases from V and 2 bases from J, with 6 bases in between. Germline loops: CDR1 MGHDK, CDR2 SYGVNS. The CDR3 consists of 12 residues. Here the CDR3 reads CASSKGNTEAFF. In DNA form, the CDR3 reads TGTGCCAGCAGTAAAGGAAACACTGAAGCTTTCTTT.

The gene calls are TRBV7-9 and TRBJ2-5, with D possibly being TRBD1 or TRBD2 (5 bases each). Deletions cut 4 bases from V and 4 bases from J, with 13 bases between. This CDR3 contains 14 residues. Germline V gene sequence: CDR1 SEHNR, CDR2 FQNEAQ (reference sequence). The CDR3 region is CASSYPTGTETQYF. In DNA form, the CDR3 reads TGTGCCAGCAGCTACCCGACTGGGACAGAGACCCAGTACTTC.

This clonotype was recorded many times. The gene calls are TRBV19 and TRBJ1-5, with 9 positions matching TRBD1. The CDR3 contains 13 residues. Germline CDR1 reads LNHDA; CDR2 reads SQIVND (reference sequence). J was trimmed by 5 bases and V by 6 bases; bases with no gene match: 2. Written as DNA, the CDR3 is TGTGCCAGTAGGCGACAGGGGGATCAGCCCCAGCATTTT. Translated, it gives CASRRQGDQPQHF.

This clonotype was seen more than once but under ten times. The chain recombines TRBV2 with TRBJ1-5; D unresolved. V lost 4 bases and J 13 bases, leaving 14 bases between the germline ends. The CDR3 runs 12 residues. The germline CDR1 and CDR2 sequences are SNHLY and FYNNEI. The CDR3 spells CASSVGSNNQHF. Written as DNA, the CDR3 is TGTGCCAGCAGTGTCGGGTCGAATAATCAGCATTTT.

CDR3 DNA sequence: TGTGCCAGCAGTTACTCGGATAGACCGAACACTGAAGCTTTCTTT. Its protein is CASSYSDRPNTEAFF. This rearrangement joins TRBV7-2 to TRBJ1-1; D is uncertain. Germline lookup yields CDR1 SGHTA and CDR2 FQGNSA. V lost 6 bases and J lost 1, with 15 bases in between. CDR3 length: 15 residues.